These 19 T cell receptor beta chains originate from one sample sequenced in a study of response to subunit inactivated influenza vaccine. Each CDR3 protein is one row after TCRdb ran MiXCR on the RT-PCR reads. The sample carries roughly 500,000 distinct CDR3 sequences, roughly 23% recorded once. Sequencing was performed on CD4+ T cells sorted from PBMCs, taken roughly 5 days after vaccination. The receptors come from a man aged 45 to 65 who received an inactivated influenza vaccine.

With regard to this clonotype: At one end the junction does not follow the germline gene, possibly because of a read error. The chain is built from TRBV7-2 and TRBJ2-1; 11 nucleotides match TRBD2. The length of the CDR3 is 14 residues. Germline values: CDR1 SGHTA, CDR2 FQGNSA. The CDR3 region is CASSIAGGPGEQFF. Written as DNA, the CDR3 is TGTGCCAGCAGCATAGCGGGGGGGCCGGGTGAGCAGTTCTTC.

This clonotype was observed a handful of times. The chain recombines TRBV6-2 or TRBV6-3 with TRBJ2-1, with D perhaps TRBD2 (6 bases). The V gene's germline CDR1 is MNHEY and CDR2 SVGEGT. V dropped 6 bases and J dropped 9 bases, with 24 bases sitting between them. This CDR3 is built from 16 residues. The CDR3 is CASSPPGLALNGEQFF. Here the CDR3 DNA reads TGTGCCAGCAGCCCCCCGGGCCTAGCGTTAAATGGTGAGCAGTTCTTC.

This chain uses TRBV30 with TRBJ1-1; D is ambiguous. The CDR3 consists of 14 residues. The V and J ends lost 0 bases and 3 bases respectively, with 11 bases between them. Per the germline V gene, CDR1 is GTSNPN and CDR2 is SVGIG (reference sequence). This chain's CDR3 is CAWSVDPSYTEAFF. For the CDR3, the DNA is TGTGCCTGGAGTGTCGACCCCAGCTACACTGAAGCTTTCTTT.

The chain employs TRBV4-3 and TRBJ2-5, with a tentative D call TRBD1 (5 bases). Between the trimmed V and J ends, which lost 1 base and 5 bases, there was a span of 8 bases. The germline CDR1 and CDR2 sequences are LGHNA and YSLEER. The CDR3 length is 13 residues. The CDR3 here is CASSQVGAETQYF. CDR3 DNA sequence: TGCGCCAGCAGCCAAGTAGGGGCGGAGACCCAGTACTTC.

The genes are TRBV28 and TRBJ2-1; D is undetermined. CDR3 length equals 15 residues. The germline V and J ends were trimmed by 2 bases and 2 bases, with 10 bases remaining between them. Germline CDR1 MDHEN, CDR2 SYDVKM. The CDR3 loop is CASSLRTGPYNEQFF. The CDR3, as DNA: TGTGCCAGCAGTTTAAGGACGGGCCCCTACAATGAGCAGTTCTTC.

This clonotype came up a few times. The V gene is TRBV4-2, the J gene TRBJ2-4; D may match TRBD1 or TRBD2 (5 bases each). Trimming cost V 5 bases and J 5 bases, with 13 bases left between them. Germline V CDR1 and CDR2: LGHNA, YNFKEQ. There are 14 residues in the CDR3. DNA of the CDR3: TGTGCCAGCAGCGTTGGGACGGATGAAAACATTCAGTACTTC. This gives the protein CASSVGTDENIQYF.

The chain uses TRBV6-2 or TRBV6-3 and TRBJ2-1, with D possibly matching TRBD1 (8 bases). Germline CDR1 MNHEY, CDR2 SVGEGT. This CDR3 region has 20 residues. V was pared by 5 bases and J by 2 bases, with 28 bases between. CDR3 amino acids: CASSLGGDRSPTFTYNEQFF. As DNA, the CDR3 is TGTGCCAGCAGTCTGGGGGGGGACAGGAGCCCAACTTTTACCTACAATGAGCAGTTCTTC.

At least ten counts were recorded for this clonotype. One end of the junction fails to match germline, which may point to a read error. The CDR3 DNA reads TGCGCCAGCAGCTTGGAAGGGGGTCAGCCCCAGCATTTT. Encoded protein: CASSLEGGQPQHF. The J gene is TRBJ1-5, the V gene TRBV7-2, with D maybe TRBD1 (6 bases). CDR1 SGHTA and CDR2 FQGNSA come from the germline V gene. This CDR3 contains 13 residues.

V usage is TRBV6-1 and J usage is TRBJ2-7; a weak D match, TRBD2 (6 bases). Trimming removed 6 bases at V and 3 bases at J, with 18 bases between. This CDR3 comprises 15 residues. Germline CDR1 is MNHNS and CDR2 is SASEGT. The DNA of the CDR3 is TGTGCCAGCAGCCAGGAGGGGACGGGGATCTACGAGCAGTACTTC. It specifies CASSQEGTGIYEQYF.

CDR3 bases: TGTGCCAGCAGCTTACAAACAGGGGCCCAAGAGACCCAGTACTTC. It yields the protein CASSLQTGAQETQYF. The chain joins TRBV7-9 to TRBJ2-5; 7 bases agree with TRBD1. This CDR3 spans 15 amino acids. J lost 1 base, V lost 2 bases, and 4 bases had no gene match. CDR1 and CDR2 from the germline V gene are SEHNR and FQNEAQ (reference sequence).

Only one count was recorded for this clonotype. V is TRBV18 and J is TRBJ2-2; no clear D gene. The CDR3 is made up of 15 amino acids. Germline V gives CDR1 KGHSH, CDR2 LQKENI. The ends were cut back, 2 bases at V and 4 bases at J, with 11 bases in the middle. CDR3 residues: CASSPSRLGTGELFF. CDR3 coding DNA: TGTGCCAGCTCACCATCCCGGCTGGGCACCGGGGAGCTGTTTTTT.

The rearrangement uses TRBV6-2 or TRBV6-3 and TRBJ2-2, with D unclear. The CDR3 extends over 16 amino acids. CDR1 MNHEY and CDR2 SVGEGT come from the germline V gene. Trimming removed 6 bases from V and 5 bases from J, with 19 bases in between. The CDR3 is CASRYSYEAGTGELFF. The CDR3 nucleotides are TGTGCCAGCAGGTACAGTTACGAAGCAGGTACCGGGGAGCTGTTTTTT.

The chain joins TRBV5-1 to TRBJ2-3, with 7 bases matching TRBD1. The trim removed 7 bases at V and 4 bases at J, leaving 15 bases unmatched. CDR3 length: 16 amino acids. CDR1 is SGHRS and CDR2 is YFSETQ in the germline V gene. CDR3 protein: CASSRLIQGTADTQYF. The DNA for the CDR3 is TGCGCCAGCTCCCGACTAATACAGGGGACCGCAGATACGCAGTATTTT.

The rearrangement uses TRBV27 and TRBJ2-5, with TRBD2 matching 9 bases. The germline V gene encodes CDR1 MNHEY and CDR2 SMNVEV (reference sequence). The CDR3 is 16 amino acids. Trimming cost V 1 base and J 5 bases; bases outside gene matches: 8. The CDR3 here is CASSLWGSGSYETQYF. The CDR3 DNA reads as TGTGCCAGCAGTTTATGGGGTAGCGGGAGTTATGAGACCCAGTACTTC.

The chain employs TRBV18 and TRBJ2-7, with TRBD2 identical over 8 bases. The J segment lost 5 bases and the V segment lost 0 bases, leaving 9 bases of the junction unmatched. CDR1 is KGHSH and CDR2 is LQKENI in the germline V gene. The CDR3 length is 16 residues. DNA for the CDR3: TGTGCCAGCTCACCACCGATGGCGGGAGGAATAGACGAGCAGTACTTC. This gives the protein CASSPPMAGGIDEQYF.

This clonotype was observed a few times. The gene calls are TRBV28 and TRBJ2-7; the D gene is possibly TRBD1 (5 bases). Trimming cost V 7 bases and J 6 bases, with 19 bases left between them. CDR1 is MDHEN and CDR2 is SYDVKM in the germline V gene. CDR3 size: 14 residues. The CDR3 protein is CASKPQVLVSEQYF. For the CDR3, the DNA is TGTGCCAGCAAGCCACAGGTACTCGTCTCCGAGCAGTACTTC.

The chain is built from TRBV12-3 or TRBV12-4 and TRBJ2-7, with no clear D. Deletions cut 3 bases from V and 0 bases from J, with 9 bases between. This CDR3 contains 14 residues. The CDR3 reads CASSLRQVSYEQYF. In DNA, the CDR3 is TGTGCCAGCAGTTTGAGGCAGGTCTCCTACGAGCAGTACTTC.

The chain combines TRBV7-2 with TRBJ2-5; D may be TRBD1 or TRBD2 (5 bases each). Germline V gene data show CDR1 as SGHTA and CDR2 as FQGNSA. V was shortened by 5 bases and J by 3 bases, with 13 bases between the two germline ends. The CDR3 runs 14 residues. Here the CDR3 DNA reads TGTGCCAGCAGCCTCGGGGCCAGAAAAGAGACCCAGTACTTC. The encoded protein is CASSLGARKETQYF.

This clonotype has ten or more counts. CDR3: CSARNSGGSSNQPQHF. CDR3 bases: TGCAGTGCTAGGAATTCAGGGGGCTCTAGCAATCAGCCCCAGCATTTT. V is TRBV20-1 and J is TRBJ1-5, with 8 bases lining up with TRBD1. V lost 3 bases and J lost 0; bases outside the gene matches: 7. CDR1 and CDR2 (germline): DFQATT, SNEGSKA (reference sequence). The CDR3 loop spans 16 amino acids.